The rows below give T cell receptor beta chains drawn from one sample of a study of human T cells and chemical hapten exposure. TCRdb recomputed calls from the RACE reads with MiXCR, one row per CDR3 protein. The data show about 190,000 distinct CDR3 sequences, approximately 26% seen once. The material was whole blood, obtained in connection with sensitization to the hapten diphenylcyclopropenone (DPC). These TCRs come from a woman in her 40s with alopecia areata. Some clones in this sample may be carry-over from other donors' samples. Each CDR3 is given with its conserved first and last residue. D genes are given only for firm matches. Part of the rows lack a size; the others show once, few, many or a class for expanded clones.

j_call v_call d_call clone_size cdr3_nt cdr3_aa
TRBJ2-3 TRBV6-2/TRBV6-3 TRBD1 - TGTGCCAGCCACCGGGACAGGGGGTCAGATACGCAGTATTTT CASHRDRGSDTQYF
TRBJ2-7 TRBV29-1 - - TGCAGCGTTGAAGACCACGGGGGCTACGAGCAGTACTTC CSVEDHGGYEQYF
TRBJ2-5 TRBV6-2/TRBV6-3 TRBD2 many TGTGCCAGCAGTAGGGGACTAGGGGAGACCCAGTACTTC CASSRGLGETQYF
TRBJ2-3 TRBV4-1 - - TGCGCCAGCAGCCAACCTATACCGGGACTGACTAAAATTCGAAGCACAGATACGCAGTATTTT CASSQPIPGLTKIRSTDTQYF
TRBJ2-7 TRBV12-3/TRBV12-4 - - TGTGCCAGCAACTACGGTGGGGGGACGGCCTCCTACGAGCAGTACTTC CASNYGGGTASYEQYF
TRBJ2-6 TRBV15 - - TGTGCCACCAGCAGAAACAGGGAGGCGGGGGCCAACGTCCTGACTTTC CATSRNREAGANVLTF
TRBJ2-2 TRBV20-1 - - TGCAGTGCTAGAAGGTTCGGGAAAAACACCGGGGAGCTGTTTTTT CSARRFGKNTGELFF
TRBJ2-7 TRBV29-1 TRBD2 - TGCAGCGTTGAAGAGGGACTAGCGGGAGTATCCTACGAGCAGTACTTC CSVEEGLAGVSYEQYF
TRBJ2-7 TRBV7-2 - few TGTGCCAGCAGCTTTGACGGCCAGGGGCGGTACGAGCAGTACTTC CASSFDGQGRYEQYF
TRBJ2-3 TRBV29-1 TRBD1 many TGCAGCGTCGCCGGGACAGGGGCCACAGATACGCAGTATTTT CSVAGTGATDTQYF
TRBJ2-7 TRBV6-2/TRBV6-3 - - TGTGCCAGCAGTTACTCGATCATACTAGTGGGGACCTACGAGCAGTACTTC CASSYSIILVGTYEQYF
TRBJ1-6 TRBV12-3/TRBV12-4 - - TGTGCCAGCAGTTTAAGTCCGTCACCCCTCCACTTT CASSLSPSPLHF
TRBJ2-3 TRBV7-2 TRBD2 few TGTGCCAGCAGCTTTAGCGGGTGGACGGCAGATACGCAGTATTTT CASSFSGWTADTQYF
TRBJ1-4 TRBV15 - - TGTGCCACCAGCAGAGATAGTTCAGGAAATGAAAAACTGTTTTTT CATSRDSSGNEKLFF
TRBJ1-2 TRBV6-6 TRBD1 - TGTGCCAGCAGTTACGGGGACAGAGGGTCTTTC CASSYGDRGSF
TRBJ2-7 TRBV20-1 TRBD1 - TGCAGTGCCCCCCCTATCGATCAGGGGGCTTCCTCCTACGAGCAGTACTTC CSAPPIDQGASSYEQYF
TRBJ1-1 TRBV7-6 - - TGTGCCAGCAGCCTTCGGACAGTTGGAGCTGAAGCTTTCTTT CASSLRTVGAEAFF
TRBJ2-1 TRBV20-1 TRBD1 - TGCAGTGCTGGCAGGCGGGACAGGGGATACAATGAGCAGTTCTTC CSAGRRDRGYNEQFF
TRBJ1-2 TRBV28 - - TGTGCCAGCGCTAGGGGCACTACCTATGGCTACACCTTC CASARGTTYGYTF
TRBJ2-3 TRBV5-6 - - TGTGCCAGCAGCTACAGAGGGATCCGGTGGGATACGCAGTATTTT CASSYRGIRWDTQYF
TRBJ1-2 TRBV9 TRBD1 few TGTGCCAGCAGCGTAGATGGGACAGCCTCAAACTATGATGGCTACACCTTC CASSVDGTASNYDGYTF
TRBJ1-1 TRBV6-2/TRBV6-3 - - TGTGCCAGCAGCGATCCCAACACTGAAGCTTTCTTT CASSDPNTEAFF
TRBJ1-5 TRBV29-1 - - TGCAGCGTGACTTGGACAGACAGCAATCAGCCCCAGCATTTT CSVTWTDSNQPQHF
TRBJ2-5 TRBV6-2/TRBV6-3 - - TGTGCCAGCAGTCCCCCCCTAGCGTCGGAGACCCAGTACTTC CASSPPLASETQYF
TRBJ2-7 TRBV20-1 TRBD2 - TGCAGTGCTAGACTAGCGGGTAACGCCTACGAGCAGTACTTC CSARLAGNAYEQYF
TRBJ2-2 TRBV7-8 - - TGTGCCAGCAGCTTGCGGCGGGGGAACACCGGGGAGCTGTTTTTT CASSLRRGNTGELFF
TRBJ2-1 TRBV29-1 TRBD2 few TGCAGCGCCGAAGCGGGAAGGCAGGGCAATGAGCAGTTCTTC CSAEAGRQGNEQFF
TRBJ2-3 TRBV7-2 - few TGTGCCAGCAGCTCGGGACAGACTTCGCTAGCGGATACGCAGTATTTT CASSSGQTSLADTQYF
TRBJ1-1 TRBV10-3 - - TGTGCCATCAGTGAGATGGGGAACACTGAAGCTTTCTTT CAISEMGNTEAFF
TRBJ2-7 TRBV29-1 - few TGCAGCGTGGAAGACTACCACGAGCAGTACTTC CSVEDYHEQYF
TRBJ1-5 TRBV6-6 - - TGTGCCAGCAGTTACAGGGGGGCAGAGGAAGGGAGCAATCAGCCCCAGCATTTT CASSYRGAEEGSNQPQHF
TRBJ2-5 TRBV4-1 - - TGCGCCAGCAGCCAAGATAGTTGGAGAGAGACCCAGTACTTC CASSQDSWRETQYF
TRBJ2-1 TRBV12-2 - many TGTGCAAGTCGCTTAGCCGCGAACCAGATAAGGGGTAATGAGCAGTTCTTC CASRLAANQIRGNEQFF
TRBJ2-4 TRBV5-1 - few TGCGCCAGCAGCAAGGGGGACACCTCCCTAAACATTCAGTACTTC CASSKGDTSLNIQYF
TRBJ2-7 TRBV2 TRBD1 - TGTGCCAGTCTTCGGACAGGGGTCGTCTCCGAGCAGTACTTC CASLRTGVVSEQYF
TRBJ2-3 TRBV27 TRBD1 many TGTGCCAGCAAAGGACAGGGGGCCACTCGCCCAGATACGCAGTATTTT CASKGQGATRPDTQYF
TRBJ2-7 TRBV6-5 - - TGTGCCAGCACAAGGGCGGGAAACTACGAGCAGTACTTC CASTRAGNYEQYF
TRBJ2-1 TRBV29-1 TRBD2 - TGCAGCGTTTTGGGACTAGCGGGAGCTCTGGATGAGCAGTTCTTC CSVLGLAGALDEQFF
TRBJ2-1 TRBV7-9 TRBD2 many TGTGCCAGCAGTCCAGCGGGAGGGCCGTACAATGAGCAGTTCTTC CASSPAGGPYNEQFF
TRBJ2-7 TRBV4-3 - - TGCGCCAGCAGCCAACAGGTAGTTACAGACGAGCAGTACTTC CASSQQVVTDEQYF
TRBJ1-4 TRBV11-2 - - TGTGCCAGCAGCTTTCCTCAGGGAAGCACTAATGAAAAACTGTTTTTT CASSFPQGSTNEKLFF
TRBJ2-5 TRBV5-6 - - TGTGCCAGCAGCTTGGTCAGCGTAGAGACCCAGTACTTC CASSLVSVETQYF
TRBJ2-2 TRBV20-1 - - TGTGCAGCGACTGAGAACACCGGGGAGCTGTTTTTT CAATENTGELFF
TRBJ1-5 TRBV12-3/TRBV12-4 - - - CASSSSSEQPQHF
TRBJ1-1 TRBV4-1 - - TGCGCCAGCAGCCAAGATGGGAACAGGGCTACGAACACTGAAGCTTTCTTT CASSQDGNRATNTEAFF
TRBJ1-5 TRBV7-2 TRBD1 few TGTGCCAGCAGCTCCGTAACAGGGGGCAGCCAGCCCCAGCATTTT CASSSVTGGSQPQHF